The rows below give T cell receptor beta chains drawn from one sample of a study of blood T cell repertoires in COVID-19. Produced via immunoSEQ multiplex PCR; TCRdb's table is partial and in-frame only. Here the sample spans 300,000 or so clones, 85% to 90% being singletons. Sequenced: peripheral blood. Receptors were obtained from a woman between 35 and 50 years old with acute or convalescent COVID-19. Each CDR3 is given with its conserved first and last residue. The D gene is left open where the match is weak. Part of the rows lack a size; the others show once, few, many or a class for expanded clones.

clone_size j_call v_call d_call cdr3_aa cdr3_nt
NA TRBJ2-2 TRBV2 NA CASSETRATGELFF TGTGCCAGCAGCGAAACGCGGGCCACCGGGGAGCTGTTTTTT
NA TRBJ2-5 TRBV5-1 NA CASSLGSGETQYF TGCGCCAGCAGCTTGGGTAGCGGTGAGACCCAGTACTTC
NA TRBJ1-2 TRBV10-3 NA CAISTSQVGGNYGYTF TGTGCCATCAGTACCTCTCAGGTGGGGGGAAACTATGGCTACACCTTC
NA TRBJ1-1 TRBV5-1 TRBD1 CASSFAYGQGEAFF TGCGCCAGCAGCTTTGCCTACGGACAGGGCGAGGCTTTCTTT
once TRBJ1-5 TRBV27 NA CASSQGNQPQHF TGTGCCAGCAGCCAGGGGAATCAGCCCCAGCATTTT
NA TRBJ1-3 TRBV19 NA CASSISPGNTIYF TGTGCCAGTAGTATCTCCCCTGGAAACACCATATATTTT
once TRBJ1-2 TRBV7-9 TRBD1 CASSPGTGIHGYTF TGTGCCAGCAGCCCCGGGACAGGGATTCATGGCTACACCTTC
NA TRBJ1-1 TRBV7-3 NA CASSIGQFATEAFF TGTGCCAGCAGCATCGGACAGTTTGCCACTGAAGCTTTCTTT
NA TRBJ1-3 TRBV3-1/TRBV3-2 NA CASSQDHGNTIYF TGTGCCAGCAGCCAAGATCATGGAAACACCATATATTTT
NA TRBJ2-5 TRBV5-4 NA CASSLAGVRGETQYF TGTGCCAGCAGCTTGGCCGGGGTGAGGGGGGAGACCCAGTACTTC
NA TRBJ1-3 TRBV5-1 NA CASSQDRISSGNTIYF TGCGCCAGCAGCCAGGACAGAATCAGCTCTGGAAACACCATATATTTT
NA TRBJ2-1 TRBV2 NA CASYKTRGGNEQFF TGTGCCAGCTATAAAACTAGGGGGGGCAATGAGCAGTTCTTC
NA TRBJ1-2 TRBV15 NA CATSTRQIYGYTF TGTGCCACCAGCACCAGACAGATCTATGGCTACACCTTC
NA TRBJ1-1 TRBV27 NA CASSLRRYTEAFF TGTGCCAGCAGTTTACGGAGGTACACTGAAGCTTTCTTT
NA TRBJ2-1 TRBV6-4 TRBD1 CASSDSRGGEQFF TGTGCCAGCAGTGACTCAAGAGGGGGCGAGCAGTTCTTC
once TRBJ1-1 TRBV27 NA CASSSTGENTEAFF TGTGCCAGCAGTTCCACAGGAGAGAACACTGAAGCTTTCTTT
once TRBJ2-5 TRBV18 NA CASSQQALRETQYF TGTGCCAGCTCACAACAGGCCCTGCGAGAGACCCAGTACTTC
NA TRBJ1-2 TRBV5-1 NA CASSPGEVHHGYTF TGCGCCAGCAGCCCCGGGGAGGTTCATCATGGCTACACCTTC
NA TRBJ2-5 TRBV5-8 TRBD1 CASSLLGQGEETQYF TGTGCCAGCAGCTTGTTGGGACAGGGAGAGGAGACCCAGTACTTC
NA TRBJ2-1 TRBV7-2 NA CASSLVGPDNEQFF TGTGCCAGCAGCTTAGTTGGGCCGGACAATGAGCAGTTCTTC
once TRBJ1-2 TRBV12-2 NA CASPRDRDSNIAGYTF TGTGCAAGTCCTAGGGACAGGGATTCAAATATCGCGGGCTACACCTTC
NA TRBJ1-6 TRBV3-1/TRBV3-2 NA CASSQVGGGKAPLHF TGTGCCAGCAGCCAAGTGGGGGGGGGCAAGGCACCCCTCCACTTT
few TRBJ1-1 TRBV2 NA CASTNRNTEAFF TGTGCCAGCACAAACAGAAACACTGAAGCTTTCTTT
NA TRBJ1-4 TRBV2 NA CASSVYPTNEKLFF TGTGCCAGCAGTGTATATCCAACTAATGAAAAACTGTTTTTT
NA TRBJ2-2 TRBV9 TRBD1 CASSVVGFPERDRVAGELFF TGTGCCAGCAGCGTAGTAGGGTTCCCGGAAAGGGACAGGGTCGCCGGGGAGCTGTTTTTT
NA TRBJ1-6 TRBV19 TRBD1 CASSIEGGQGTNSPLHF TGTGCCAGTAGTATTGAGGGGGGACAGGGGACCAATTCACCCCTCCACTTT
NA TRBJ1-1 TRBV27 NA CASSLLQMNTEAFF TGTGCCAGCAGTTTACTTCAGATGAACACTGAAGCTTTCTTT
NA TRBJ1-2 TRBV10-3 NA CAISAGKIYGYTF TGTGCCATCAGTGCCGGGAAGATCTATGGCTACACCTTC
NA TRBJ2-2 TRBV5-6 NA CASSFAGYTGELFF TGTGCCAGCAGCTTCGCAGGGTACACCGGGGAGCTGTTTTTT
NA TRBJ1-1 TRBV25-1 TRBD1 CASSVGQGLPNTEAFF TGTGCCAGCTCCGTGGGACAGGGGTTACCGAACACTGAAGCTTTCTTT
NA TRBJ1-3 TRBV7-9 TRBD1 CASSKTGVSTGNTIYF TGTGCCAGCAGCAAAACAGGGGTTTCTACTGGAAACACCATATATTTT
NA TRBJ1-2 TRBV29-1 NA CSVERLGGGYTF TGCAGCGTTGAGCGGTTGGGAGGCGGCTACACCTTC
NA TRBJ1-1 TRBV13 NA CASSFTNTEAFF TGTGCCAGCAGTTTTACTAACACTGAAGCTTTCTTT
few TRBJ1-1 TRBV14 NA CASSSLSGDGTEAFF TGTGCCAGCAGCTCGCTCTCAGGGGATGGGACTGAAGCTTTCTTT
NA TRBJ1-2 TRBV27 TRBD1 CASSLLQGAVGYTF TGTGCCAGCAGTTTATTGCAGGGGGCAGTAGGCTACACCTTC
NA TRBJ2-3 TRBV5-1 NA CASSPGGTDTQYF TGCGCCAGCAGCCCCGGGGGCACAGATACGCAGTATTTT
NA TRBJ2-3 TRBV7-9 NA CASSLAGPLRDTQYF TGTGCCAGCAGCTTAGCGGGCCCCCTTAGAGATACGCAGTATTTT
NA TRBJ1-1 TRBV6-5 TRBD1 CASSGTGGRSTEAFF TGTGCCAGCAGCGGGACAGGGGGCAGGAGCACTGAAGCTTTCTTT
NA TRBJ2-3 TRBV5-4 TRBD1 CASSSGLGTGGEADTQYF TGTGCCAGCAGTTCTGGCTTGGGGACAGGGGGCGAAGCAGATACGCAGTATTTT
NA TRBJ2-4 TRBV29-1 TRBD1 CSVEDPSRTGDLVKNIQYF TGCAGCGTTGAAGATCCGTCCAGGACAGGGGATTTGGTCAAAAACATTCAGTACTTC
NA TRBJ1-5 TRBV5-5 TRBD1 CASSWTGQGGTQHF TGTGCCAGCAGCTGGACGGGACAGGGGGGCACCCAGCATTTT
NA TRBJ1-1 TRBV2 TRBD1 CAIHRGEAFF TGTGCTATACACAGGGGAGAAGCTTTCTTT
NA TRBJ1-1 TRBV5-4 TRBD1 CASSLEGTGVTEAFF TGTGCCAGCAGCTTGGAGGGGACAGGGGTGACTGAAGCTTTCTTT
NA TRBJ1-2 TRBV7-9 TRBD1 CASSLTGGASGYTF TGTGCCAGCAGCTTAACAGGGGGCGCATCCGGCTACACCTTC
NA TRBJ2-5 TRBV2 TRBD2 CASSSSGGWETQYF TGTGCCAGCAGCTCTAGCGGGGGTTGGGAGACCCAGTACTTC
NA TRBJ2-1 TRBV15 NA CATSTPPGQTNEQFF TGTGCCACCAGCACCCCCCCCGGACAGACCAATGAGCAGTTCTTC
NA TRBJ1-5 TRBV6-4 NA CASSDRWRQVVNNQPQHF TGTGCCAGCAGTGACCGGTGGAGGCAGGTAGTCAACAATCAGCCCCAGCATTTT
NA TRBJ2-3 TRBV3-1/TRBV3-2 TRBD2 CASSTNPRLAGVGRDTDTQYF TGTGCCAGCAGCACCAATCCGAGACTAGCGGGGGTAGGAAGGGACACAGATACGCAGTATTTT
NA TRBJ1-1 TRBV30 NA CAWMQGYTEAFF TGTGCCTGGATGCAGGGATACACTGAAGCTTTCTTT